This T cell receptor (beta chain) comes out of a study of a mutant IDH1 vaccine in newly diagnosed glioma. Across the whole study: Averaging roughly 40 years of age, treated patients were approximately 62% male and about 38% female.

This table comes from immunoSEQ multiplex PCR, and its TCRdb copy is limited to in-frame clones, with some not included. Seen here are tens of thousands of clones, about four fifths observed once, and the top ten hold under 25%. V was trimmed by 2 bases and J by 0 bases, leaving 8 bases between them. The CDR3 is made up of 16 amino acids. CDR1 and CDR2 from the germline V gene are SGHVS and FQNEAQ. Indicated time point: baseline, week 1 (first vaccination visit). Treatment here: pre-vaccination baseline after standard-of-care therapy. The TCR sequence derives from a man aged 30-40 years with glioma. The V call is TRBV7-8, the J call TRBJ2-6; D is perhaps TRBD1 (6 bases). The source material was PBMCs, sampled from a glioma patient treated with radiotherapy, temozolomide or both. The CDR3 spells CASSLQGHSGANVLTF. CDR3 DNA: TGTGCCAGCAGCTTACAGGGACACTCTGGGGCCAACGTCCTGACTTTC.